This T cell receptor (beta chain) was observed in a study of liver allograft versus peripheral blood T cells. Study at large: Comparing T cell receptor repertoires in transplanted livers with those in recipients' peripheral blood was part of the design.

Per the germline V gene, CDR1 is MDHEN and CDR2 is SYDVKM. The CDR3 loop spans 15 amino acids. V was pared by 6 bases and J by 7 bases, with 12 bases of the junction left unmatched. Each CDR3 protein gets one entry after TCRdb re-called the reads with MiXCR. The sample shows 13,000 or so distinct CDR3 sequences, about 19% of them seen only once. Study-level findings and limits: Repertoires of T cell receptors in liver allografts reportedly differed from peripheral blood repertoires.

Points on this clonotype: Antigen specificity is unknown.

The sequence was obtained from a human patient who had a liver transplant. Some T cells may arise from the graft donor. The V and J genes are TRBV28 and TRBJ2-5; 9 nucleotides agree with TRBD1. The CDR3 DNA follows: TGTGCCAGCAGCCCCCGGACAGGGGTACAGGGGACCCAGTACTTC. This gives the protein CASSPRTGVQGTQYF.